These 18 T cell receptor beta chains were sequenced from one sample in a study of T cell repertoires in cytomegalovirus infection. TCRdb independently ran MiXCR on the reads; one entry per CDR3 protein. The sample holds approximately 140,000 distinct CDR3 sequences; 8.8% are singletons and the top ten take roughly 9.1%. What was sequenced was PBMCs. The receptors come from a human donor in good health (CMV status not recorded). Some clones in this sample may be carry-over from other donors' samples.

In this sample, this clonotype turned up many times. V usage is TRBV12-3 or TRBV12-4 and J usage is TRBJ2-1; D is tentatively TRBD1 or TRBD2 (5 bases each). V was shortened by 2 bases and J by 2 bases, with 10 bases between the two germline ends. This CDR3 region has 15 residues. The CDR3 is CASSLYKGPYNEQFF. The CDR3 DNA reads TGTGCCAGCAGTTTATATAAGGGACCCTACAATGAGCAGTTCTTC.

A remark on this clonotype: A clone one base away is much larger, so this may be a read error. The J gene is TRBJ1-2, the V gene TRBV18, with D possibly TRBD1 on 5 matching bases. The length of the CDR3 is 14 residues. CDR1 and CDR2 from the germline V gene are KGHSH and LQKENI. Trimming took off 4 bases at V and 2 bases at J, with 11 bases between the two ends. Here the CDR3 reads CASSLEDTNYGYTF. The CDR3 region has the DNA TGTGCCAGCTCACTAGAGGACACCAACTATGGCTACACCTTC.

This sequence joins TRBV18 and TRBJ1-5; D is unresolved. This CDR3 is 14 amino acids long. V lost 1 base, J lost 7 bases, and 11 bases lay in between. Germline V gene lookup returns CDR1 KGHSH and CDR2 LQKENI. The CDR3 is CASSPLRLLQPQHF. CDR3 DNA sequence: TGTGCCAGCTCACCACTTAGACTTCTCCAGCCCCAGCATTTT.

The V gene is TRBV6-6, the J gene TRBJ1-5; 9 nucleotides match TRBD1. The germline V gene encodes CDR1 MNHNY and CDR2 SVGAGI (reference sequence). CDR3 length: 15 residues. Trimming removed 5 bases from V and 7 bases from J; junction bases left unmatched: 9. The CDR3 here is CASSIIRQGGQPQHF. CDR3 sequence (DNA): TGTGCCAGCAGTATCATCCGACAGGGGGGACAGCCCCAGCATTTT.

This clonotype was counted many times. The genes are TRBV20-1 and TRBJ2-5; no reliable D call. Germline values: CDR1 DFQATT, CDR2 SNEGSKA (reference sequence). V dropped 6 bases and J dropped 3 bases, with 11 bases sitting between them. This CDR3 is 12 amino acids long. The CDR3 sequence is CSADDRKETQYF. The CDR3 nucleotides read TGCAGTGCAGACGACCGAAAAGAGACCCAGTACTTC.

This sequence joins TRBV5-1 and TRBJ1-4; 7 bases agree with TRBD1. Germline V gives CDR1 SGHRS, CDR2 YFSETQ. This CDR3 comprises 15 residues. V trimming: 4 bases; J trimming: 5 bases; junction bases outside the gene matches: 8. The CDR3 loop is CASSPGQAFNEKLFF. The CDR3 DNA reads TGCGCCAGCAGCCCTGGACAGGCGTTCAATGAAAAACTGTTTTTT.

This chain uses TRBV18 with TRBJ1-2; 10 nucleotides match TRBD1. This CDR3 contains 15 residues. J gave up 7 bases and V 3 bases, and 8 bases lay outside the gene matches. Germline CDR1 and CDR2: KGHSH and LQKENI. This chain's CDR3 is CASSPPGQGTIGYTF. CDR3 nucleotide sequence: TGTGCCAGCTCACCCCCGGGACAGGGGACGATTGGCTACACCTTC.

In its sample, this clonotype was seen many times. In nucleotides, the CDR3 is TGTGCCAGCAGTCGGGACAGGTCCTACGAGCAGTACTTC. Translating gives CASSRDRSYEQYF. V and J are TRBV2 and TRBJ2-7; TRBD1 matches at 8 bases. Unmatched junction bases numbered 1, after V lost 5 bases and J lost 1 base. CDR3 size: 13 residues. The germline V gene encodes CDR1 SNHLY and CDR2 FYNNEI.

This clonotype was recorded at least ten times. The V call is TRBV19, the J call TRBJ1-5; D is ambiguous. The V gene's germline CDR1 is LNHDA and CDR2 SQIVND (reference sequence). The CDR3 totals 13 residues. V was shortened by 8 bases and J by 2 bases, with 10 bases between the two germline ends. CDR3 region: CASEGLGNQPQHF. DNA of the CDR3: TGTGCCAGTGAGGGTCTTGGCAATCAGCCCCAGCATTTT.

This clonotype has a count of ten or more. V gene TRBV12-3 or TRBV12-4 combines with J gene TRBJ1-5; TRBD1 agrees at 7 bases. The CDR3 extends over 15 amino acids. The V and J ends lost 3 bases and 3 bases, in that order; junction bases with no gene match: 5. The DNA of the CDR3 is TGTGCCAGCAGTTTTGACAGGGTGGACAATCAGCCCCAGCATTTT. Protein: CASSFDRVDNQPQHF.

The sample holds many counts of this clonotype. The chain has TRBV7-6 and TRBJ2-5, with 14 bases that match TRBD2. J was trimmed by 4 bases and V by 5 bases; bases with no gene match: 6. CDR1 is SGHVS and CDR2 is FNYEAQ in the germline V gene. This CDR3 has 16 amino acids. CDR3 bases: TGTGCCAGCAGCCCCGCGACTAGCGGGGGGGGAGAGACCCAGTACTTC. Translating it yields CASSPATSGGGETQYF.

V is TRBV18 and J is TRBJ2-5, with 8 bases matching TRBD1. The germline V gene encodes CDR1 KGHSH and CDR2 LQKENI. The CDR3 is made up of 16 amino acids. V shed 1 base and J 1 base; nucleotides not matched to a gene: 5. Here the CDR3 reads CASSPLAGGFQETQYF. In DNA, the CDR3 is TGTGCCAGCTCACCACTGGCAGGGGGCTTCCAAGAGACCCAGTACTTC.

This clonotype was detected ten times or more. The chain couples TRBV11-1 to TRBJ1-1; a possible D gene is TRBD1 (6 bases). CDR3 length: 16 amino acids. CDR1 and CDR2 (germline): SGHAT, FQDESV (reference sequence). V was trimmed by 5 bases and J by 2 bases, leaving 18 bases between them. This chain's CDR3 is CASSSTRAGANTEAFF. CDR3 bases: TGTGCCAGCAGCAGTACTCGGGCAGGGGCAAACACTGAAGCTTTCTTT.

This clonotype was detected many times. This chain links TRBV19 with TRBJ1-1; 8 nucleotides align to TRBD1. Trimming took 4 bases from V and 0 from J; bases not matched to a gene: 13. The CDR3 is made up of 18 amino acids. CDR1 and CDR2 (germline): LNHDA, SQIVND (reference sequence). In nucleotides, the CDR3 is TGTGCCAGTAGTACCGGTCCCGGGACAGGACTCATGAACACTGAAGCTTTCTTT. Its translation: CASSTGPGTGLMNTEAFF.

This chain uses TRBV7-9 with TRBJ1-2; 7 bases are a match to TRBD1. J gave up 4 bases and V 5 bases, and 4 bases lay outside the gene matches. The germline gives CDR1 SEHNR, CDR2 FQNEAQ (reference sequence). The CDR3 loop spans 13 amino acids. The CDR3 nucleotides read TGTGCCAGCAGCCCGACAGGGACCTATGGCTACACCTTC. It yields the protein CASSPTGTYGYTF.

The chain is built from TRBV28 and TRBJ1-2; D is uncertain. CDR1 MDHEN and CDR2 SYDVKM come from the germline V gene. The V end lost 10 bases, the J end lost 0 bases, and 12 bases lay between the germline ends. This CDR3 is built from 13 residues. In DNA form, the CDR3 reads TGTGCCACCTCTATGAGGACTAACTATGGCTACACCTTC. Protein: CATSMRTNYGYTF.

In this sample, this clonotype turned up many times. The CDR3 DNA sequence: TGTGCCAGCAGCTCTACAGGGAGCTCCTACAATGAGCAGTTCTTC. Its translation is CASSSTGSSYNEQFF. The chain uses TRBV7-2 and TRBJ2-1, with D perhaps matching TRBD1 (6 bases). With 4 bases removed from V and 0 bases from J, the gap between germline ends came to 10 bases. Germline V gene lookup returns CDR1 SGHTA and CDR2 FQGNSA. The CDR3 covers 15 residues. The whole variable domain, filled in from reference TRBV7-2 and TRBJ2-1, reads GAGVSQSPSNKVTEKGKDVELRCDPISGHTALYWYRQSLGQGLEFLIYFQGNSAPDKSGLPSDRFSAERTGGSVSTLTIQRTQQEDSAVYLCASSSTGSSYNEQFFGPGTRLTVL.

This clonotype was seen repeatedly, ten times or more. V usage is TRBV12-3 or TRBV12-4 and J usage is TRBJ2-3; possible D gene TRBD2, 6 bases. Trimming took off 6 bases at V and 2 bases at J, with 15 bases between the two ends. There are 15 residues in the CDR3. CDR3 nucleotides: TGTGCCAGCAGGCCCGGGACTTTACTCACAGATACGCAGTATTTT. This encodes CASRPGTLLTDTQYF.